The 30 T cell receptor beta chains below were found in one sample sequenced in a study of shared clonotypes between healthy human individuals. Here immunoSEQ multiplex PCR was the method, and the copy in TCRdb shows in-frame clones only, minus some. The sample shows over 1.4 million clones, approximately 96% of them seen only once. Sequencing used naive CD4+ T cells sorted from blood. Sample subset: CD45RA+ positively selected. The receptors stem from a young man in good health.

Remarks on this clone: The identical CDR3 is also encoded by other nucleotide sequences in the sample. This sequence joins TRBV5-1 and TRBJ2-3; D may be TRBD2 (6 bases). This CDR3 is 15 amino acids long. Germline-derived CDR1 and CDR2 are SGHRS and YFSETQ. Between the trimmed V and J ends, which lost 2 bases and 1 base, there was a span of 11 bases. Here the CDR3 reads CASSLVSSGTDTQYF. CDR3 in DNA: TGCGCCAGCAGCTTAGTGTCTAGCGGCACAGATACGCAGTATTTT.

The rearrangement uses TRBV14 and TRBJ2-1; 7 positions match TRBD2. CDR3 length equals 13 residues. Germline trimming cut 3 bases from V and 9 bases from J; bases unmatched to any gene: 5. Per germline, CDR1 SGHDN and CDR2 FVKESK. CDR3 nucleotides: TGTGCCAGCAGCCAGGTACTAGCGAGTGAGCAGTTCTTC. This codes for CASSQVLASEQFF. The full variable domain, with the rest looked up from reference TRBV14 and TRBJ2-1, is EAGVTQFPSHSVIEKGQTVTLRCDPISGHDNLYWYRRVMGKEIKFLLHFVKESKQDESGMPNNRFLAERTGGTYSTLKVQPAELEDSGVYFCASSQVLASEQFFGPGTRLTVL.

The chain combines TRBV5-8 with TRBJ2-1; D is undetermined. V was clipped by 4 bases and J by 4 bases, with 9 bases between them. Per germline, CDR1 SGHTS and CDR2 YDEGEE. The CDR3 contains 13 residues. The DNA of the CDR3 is TGTGCCAGCAGCCCTGAGCTTTACAATGAGCAGTTCTTC. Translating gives CASSPELYNEQFF.

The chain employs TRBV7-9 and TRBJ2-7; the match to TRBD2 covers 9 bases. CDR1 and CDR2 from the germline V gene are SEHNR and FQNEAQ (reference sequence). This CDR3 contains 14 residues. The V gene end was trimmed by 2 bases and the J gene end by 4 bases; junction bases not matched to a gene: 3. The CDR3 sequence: CASSLIAGAYEQYF. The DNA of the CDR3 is TGTGCCAGCAGCTTAATAGCGGGAGCTTACGAGCAGTACTTC.

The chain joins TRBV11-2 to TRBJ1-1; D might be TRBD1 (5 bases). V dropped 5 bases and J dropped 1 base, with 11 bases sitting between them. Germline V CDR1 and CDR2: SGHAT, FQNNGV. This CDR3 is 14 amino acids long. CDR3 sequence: CASSLVRGNTEAFF. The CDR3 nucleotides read TGTGCCAGCAGCCTAGTTAGGGGGAACACTGAAGCTTTCTTT. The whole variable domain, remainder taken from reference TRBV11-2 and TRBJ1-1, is EAGVAQSPRYKIIEKRQSVAFWCNPISGHATLYWYQQILGQGPKLLIQFQNNGVVDDSQLPKDRFSAERLKGVDSTLKIQPAKLEDSAVYLCASSLVRGNTEAFFGQGTRLTVV.

CDR3 DNA: TGCGCCAGCAGCTTGGTGACCCTAAACACAGATACGCAGTATTTT. It is translated as CASSLVTLNTDTQYF. This sequence joins TRBV5-1 and TRBJ2-3, with D uncertain. From germline, CDR1 is SGHRS and CDR2 YFSETQ. The CDR3 runs 15 residues. V was cut by 0 bases and J by 2 bases, with 10 bases left in between.

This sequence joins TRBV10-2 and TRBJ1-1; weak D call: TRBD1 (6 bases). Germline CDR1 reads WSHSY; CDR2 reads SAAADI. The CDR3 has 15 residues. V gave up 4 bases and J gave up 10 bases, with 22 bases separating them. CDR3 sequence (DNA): TGCGCCAGCAGTGCCGGGACTGAGGGGGGGTTTGGAGCTTTCTTT. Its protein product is CASSAGTEGGFGAFF.

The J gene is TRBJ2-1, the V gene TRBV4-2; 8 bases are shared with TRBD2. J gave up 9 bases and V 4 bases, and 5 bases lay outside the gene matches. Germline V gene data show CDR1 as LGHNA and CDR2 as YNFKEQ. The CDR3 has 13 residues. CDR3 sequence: CASSPNGGGEQFF. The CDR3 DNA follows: TGTGCCAGCAGCCCCAACGGGGGGGGTGAGCAGTTCTTC.

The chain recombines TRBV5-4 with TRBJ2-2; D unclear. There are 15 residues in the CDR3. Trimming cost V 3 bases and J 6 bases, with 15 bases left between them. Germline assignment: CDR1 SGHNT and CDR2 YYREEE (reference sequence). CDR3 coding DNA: TGTGCCAGCAGCTCCGGCTCACAGACCCCCGGGGAGCTGTTTTTT. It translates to CASSSGSQTPGELFF.

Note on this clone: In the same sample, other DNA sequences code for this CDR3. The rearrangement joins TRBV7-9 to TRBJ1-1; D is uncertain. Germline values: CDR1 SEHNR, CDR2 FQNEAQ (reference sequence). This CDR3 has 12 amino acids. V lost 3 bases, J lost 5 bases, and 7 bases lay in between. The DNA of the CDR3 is TGTGCCAGCAGCTTCCCCGGGACTGAAGCTTTCTTT. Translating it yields CASSFPGTEAFF.

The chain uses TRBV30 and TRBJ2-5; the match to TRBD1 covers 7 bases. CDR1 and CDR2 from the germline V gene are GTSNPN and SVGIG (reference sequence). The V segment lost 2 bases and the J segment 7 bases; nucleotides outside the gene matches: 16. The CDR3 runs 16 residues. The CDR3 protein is CAWSPTGTAPSGTQYF. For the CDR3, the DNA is TGTGCCTGGAGTCCCACCGGGACAGCGCCTTCTGGGACCCAGTACTTC.

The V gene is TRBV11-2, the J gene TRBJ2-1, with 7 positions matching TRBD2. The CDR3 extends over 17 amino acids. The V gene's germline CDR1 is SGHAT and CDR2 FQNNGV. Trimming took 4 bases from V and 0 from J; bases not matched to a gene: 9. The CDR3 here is CASSSSSGLSSYNEQFF. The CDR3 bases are TGTGCCAGCAGCTCATCTAGCGGACTCAGCTCCTACAATGAGCAGTTCTTC.

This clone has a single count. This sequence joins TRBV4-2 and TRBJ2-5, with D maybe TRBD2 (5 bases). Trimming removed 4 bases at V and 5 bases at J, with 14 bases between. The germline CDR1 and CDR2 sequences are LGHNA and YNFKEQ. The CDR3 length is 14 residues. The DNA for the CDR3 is TGTGCCAGCAGCCCTTTGAAGGGAGAGGAGACCCAGTACTTC. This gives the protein CASSPLKGEETQYF.

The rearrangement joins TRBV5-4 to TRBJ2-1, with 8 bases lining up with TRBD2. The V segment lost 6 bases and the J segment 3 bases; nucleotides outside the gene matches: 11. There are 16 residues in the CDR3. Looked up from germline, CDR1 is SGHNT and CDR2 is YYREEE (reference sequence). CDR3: CASTPGGFLGYNEQFF. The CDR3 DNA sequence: TGTGCCAGCACCCCGGGGGGGTTTCTTGGCTACAATGAGCAGTTCTTC.

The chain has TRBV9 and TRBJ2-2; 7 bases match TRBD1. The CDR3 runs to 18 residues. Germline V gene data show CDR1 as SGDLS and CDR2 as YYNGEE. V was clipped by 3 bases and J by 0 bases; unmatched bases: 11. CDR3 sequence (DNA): TGTGCCAGCAGCGACGCCTACGGACAGGTCGCGAACACCGGGGAGCTGTTTTTT. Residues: CASSDAYGQVANTGELFF.

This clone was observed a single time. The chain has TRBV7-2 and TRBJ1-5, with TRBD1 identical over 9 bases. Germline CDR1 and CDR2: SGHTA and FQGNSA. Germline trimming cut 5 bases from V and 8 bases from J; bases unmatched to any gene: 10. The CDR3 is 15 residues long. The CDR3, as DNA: TGTGCCAGCAGCCGCCGGGACAGGGCACGAAAGCCCCAGCATTTT. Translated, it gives CASSRRDRARKPQHF.

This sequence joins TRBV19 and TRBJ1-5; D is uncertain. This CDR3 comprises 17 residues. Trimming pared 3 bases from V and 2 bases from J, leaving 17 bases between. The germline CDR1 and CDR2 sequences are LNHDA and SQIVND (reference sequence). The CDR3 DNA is TGTGCCAGTAGTATGCTCGGGCGGGGTGATGGCAATCAGCCCCAGCATTTT. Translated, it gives CASSMLGRGDGNQPQHF.

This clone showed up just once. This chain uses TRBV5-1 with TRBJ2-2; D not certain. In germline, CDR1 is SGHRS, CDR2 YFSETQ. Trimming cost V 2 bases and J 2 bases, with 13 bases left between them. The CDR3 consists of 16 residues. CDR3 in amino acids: CASSFSSGVNTGELFF. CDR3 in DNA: TGCGCCAGCAGCTTCTCCTCCGGAGTAAACACCGGGGAGCTGTTTTTT.

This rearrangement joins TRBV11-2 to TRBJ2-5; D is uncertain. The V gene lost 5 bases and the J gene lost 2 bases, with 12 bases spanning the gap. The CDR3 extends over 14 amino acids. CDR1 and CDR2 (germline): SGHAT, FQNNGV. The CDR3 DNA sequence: TGTGCCAGCAGCCGCCGCGGCCGACAAGAGACCCAGTACTTC. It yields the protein CASSRRGRQETQYF.

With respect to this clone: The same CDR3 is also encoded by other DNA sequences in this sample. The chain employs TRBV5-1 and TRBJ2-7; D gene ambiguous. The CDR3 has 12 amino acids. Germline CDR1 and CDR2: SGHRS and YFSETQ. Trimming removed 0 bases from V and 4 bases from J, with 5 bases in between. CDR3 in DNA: TGCGCCAGCAGCTTGGGAGAATACGAGCAGTACTTC. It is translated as CASSLGEYEQYF.

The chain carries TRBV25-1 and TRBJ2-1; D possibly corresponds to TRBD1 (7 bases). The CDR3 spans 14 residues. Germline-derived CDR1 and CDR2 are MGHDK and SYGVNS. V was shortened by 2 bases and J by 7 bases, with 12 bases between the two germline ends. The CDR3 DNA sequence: TGTGCCAGCAGTGAACCAGGGGGGAGAAATGAGCAGTTCTTC. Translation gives CASSEPGGRNEQFF.

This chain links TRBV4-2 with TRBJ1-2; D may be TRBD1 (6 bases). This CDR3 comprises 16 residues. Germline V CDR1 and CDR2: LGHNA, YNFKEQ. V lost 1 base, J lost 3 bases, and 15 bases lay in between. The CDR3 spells CASSQASGVGDYGYTF. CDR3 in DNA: TGTGCCAGCAGCCAAGCCTCAGGGGTGGGGGACTATGGCTACACCTTC.

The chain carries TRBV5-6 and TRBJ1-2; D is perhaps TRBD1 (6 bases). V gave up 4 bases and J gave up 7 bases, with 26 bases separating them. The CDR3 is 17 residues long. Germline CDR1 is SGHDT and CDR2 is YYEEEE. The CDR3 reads CASSLLQGTSIFGGYTF. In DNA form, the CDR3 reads TGTGCCAGCAGCCTCTTACAGGGTACCTCGATTTTCGGTGGCTACACCTTC.

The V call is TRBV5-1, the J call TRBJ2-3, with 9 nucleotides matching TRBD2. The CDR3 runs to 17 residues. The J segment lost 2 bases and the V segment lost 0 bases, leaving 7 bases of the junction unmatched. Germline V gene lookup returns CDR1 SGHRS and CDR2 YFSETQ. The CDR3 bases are TGCGCCAGCAGCTTGGGGATAGCGGGAGCGAACACAGATACGCAGTATTTT. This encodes CASSLGIAGANTDTQYF.

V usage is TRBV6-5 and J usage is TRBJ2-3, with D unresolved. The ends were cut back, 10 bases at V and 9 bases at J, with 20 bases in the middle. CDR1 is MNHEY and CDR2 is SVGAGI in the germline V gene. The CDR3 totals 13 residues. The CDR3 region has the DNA TGTGCCACCCGACGCAGTCTGGCGCGAACGCAGTATTTT. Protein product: CATRRSLARTQYF.

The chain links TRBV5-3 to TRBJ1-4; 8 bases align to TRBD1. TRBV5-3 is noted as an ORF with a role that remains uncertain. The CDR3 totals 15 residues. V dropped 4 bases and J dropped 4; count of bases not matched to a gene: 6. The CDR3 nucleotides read TGTGCCAGAAGCCTGCTCAGGGGGCATAATGAAAAACTGTTTTTT. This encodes CARSLLRGHNEKLFF.

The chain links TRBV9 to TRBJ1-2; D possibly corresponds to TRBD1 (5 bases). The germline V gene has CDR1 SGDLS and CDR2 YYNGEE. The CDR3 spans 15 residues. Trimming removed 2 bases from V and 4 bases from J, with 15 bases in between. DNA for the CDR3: TGTGCCAGCAGCGTCGAGCCAGGGCCTACCTATGGCTACACCTTC. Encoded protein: CASSVEPGPTYGYTF.

In DNA form, the CDR3 reads TGTGCCAGCACGAGGGTAGGGGAGACCCAGTACTTC. Its protein is CASTRVGETQYF. The J gene is TRBJ2-5, the V gene TRBV7-2; perhaps TRBD2 as D (5 bases). Germline V CDR1 and CDR2: SGHTA, FQGNSA. Trimming removed 7 bases at V and 5 bases at J, with 11 bases between. The CDR3 totals 12 residues. The whole variable domain, filled in from reference TRBV7-2 and TRBJ2-5, reads GAGVSQSPSNKVTEKGKDVELRCDPISGHTALYWYRQSLGQGLEFLIYFQGNSAPDKSGLPSDRFSAERTGGSVSTLTIQRTQQEDSAVYLCASTRVGETQYFGPGTRLLVL.

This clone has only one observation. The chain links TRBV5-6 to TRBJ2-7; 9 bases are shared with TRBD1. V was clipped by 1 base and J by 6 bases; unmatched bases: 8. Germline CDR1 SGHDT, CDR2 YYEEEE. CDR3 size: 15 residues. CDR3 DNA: TGTGCCAGCAGCTTGACCGGGACAGGGTTCTCCGAGCAGTACTTC. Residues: CASSLTGTGFSEQYF. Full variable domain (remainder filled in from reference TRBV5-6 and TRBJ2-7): DAGVTQSPTHLIKTRGQQVTLRCSPKSGHDTVSWYQQALGQGPQFIFQYYEEEERQRGNFPDRFSGHQFPNYSSELNVNALLLGDSALYLCASSLTGTGFSEQYFGPGTRLTVT.

CDR3 sequence reads: CASSEEGPPYNNEQFF. CDR3 nucleotides: TGTGCCAGCAGTGAGGAGGGTCCACCCTATAACAATGAGCAGTTCTTC. V gene TRBV6-4 combines with J gene TRBJ2-1, with D possibly matching TRBD2 (6 bases). V lost 3 bases to trimming and J lost 5 bases, with 17 bases between them. CDR3 length equals 16 residues. CDR1 MRHNA and CDR2 SNTAGT come from the germline V gene.